This T cell receptor beta chain was sequenced during a study of blood T cell repertoires in COVID-19 (dated by TCRdb to 2020 to 2022). In the study overall: The collaborator samples originated in the United States, Italy and Spain and spanned the acute and convalescent phases of COVID-19. The prospective study material was composed of cDNA or gDNA derived from T cells, B-cell-depleted T cells, or PBMCs. Subjects who had been exposed to COVID-19, were actively infected with it, or had recovered from it provided the deeply sampled blood TCRbeta repertoires that made up the dataset. A freely available public database, intended as a resource for researchers studying the immune response to SARS-CoV-2, is where the repertoires were released. Samples came from the ongoing ImmuneRACE study (first 160 participants) plus 1,254 subjects from 6 global collaborators. A de-identified subject ID, COVID-19 status, age in years and sex were almost always included in the sample metadata. Where HLA class I and class II types were available, the types were taken from metadata supplied by the sample provider, not from assay-based typing.

Broader findings and caveats from the paper: Clinical and demographic metadata were provided uncurated, with the amount varying by source and participant.

On this clone itself: Its antigen is not yet known. The record has no base qualities; no much larger clone is one base away.

The immunoSEQ Assay, a bias-controlled multiplex PCR, was used to amplify TCRbeta CDR3 regions from genomic DNA. Per the authors' processing: Nucleated cell counts per sample were estimated from amplification of reference gene primers within the assay. To quantify the absolute abundance of each unique TCRbeta CDR3 rearrangement, sequence reads were collapsed and filtered. For each sample, productive Simpson clonality was calculated as the square root of Simpson's diversity index over productive rearrangements. TCRdb obtained this table from immuneACCESS and retained in-frame rearrangements with V and J assigned. These tables miss some clones; where compared with another copy, unresolved V genes account for less than half of the shortfall, and the remainder is unexplained. V and J calls and clone size are given by that table; D and trimming were obtained from the DNA. This sample comprises tens of thousands of clones, roughly 90% of them detected only once. The ten largest clones add up to around 2.9% of the sample.

The CDR3 starts with the cysteine, ends with the phenylalanine, and has 13 residues. Just the 39-base CDR3 DNA is kept, in frame starting at base 1. The germline V gene yields SGHDN for CDR1 and FVKESK for CDR2. V gives up 1 base and J gives up 11 bases, and the segment between their germline ends measures 14 bases. One collaborating source in Seattle enrolled patients during active infection and followed them longitudinally through the course of disease. Each collaborating institution followed its own protocols to collect whole blood in K2EDTA tubes. Collaborator samples were shipped for TCRbeta analysis as frozen whole blood, isolated PBMCs, or DNA extracted from either sample type.

This sequence originates from a man aged 50 to 59 with COVID-19, enrolled during active disease. The chain was built from TRBV14 and TRBJ1-1; perhaps TRBD1 is the D gene, with 6 bases matching. The sequenced sample consisted of peripheral blood. CDR3 reads: CASSQAPGQRAFF. DNA sequence: TGTGCCAGCAGCCAAGCTCCCGGACAGCGGGCTTTCTTT.